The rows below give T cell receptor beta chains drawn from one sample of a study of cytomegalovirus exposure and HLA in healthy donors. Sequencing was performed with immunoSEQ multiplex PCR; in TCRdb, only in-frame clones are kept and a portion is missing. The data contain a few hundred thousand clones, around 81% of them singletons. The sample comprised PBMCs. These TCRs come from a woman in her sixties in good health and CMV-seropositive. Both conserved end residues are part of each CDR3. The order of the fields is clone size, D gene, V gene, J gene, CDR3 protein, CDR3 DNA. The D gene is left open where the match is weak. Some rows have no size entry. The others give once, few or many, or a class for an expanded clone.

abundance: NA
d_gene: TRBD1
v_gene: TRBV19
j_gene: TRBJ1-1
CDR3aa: CASSAPGQHTEAFF
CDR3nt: TGTGCCAGTAGTGCACCGGGACAGCACACTGAAGCTTTCTTT

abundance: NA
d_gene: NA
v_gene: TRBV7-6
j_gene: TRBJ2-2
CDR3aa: CASSVSVGELFF
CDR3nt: TGTGCCAGCAGCGTCTCGGTCGGGGAGCTGTTTTTT

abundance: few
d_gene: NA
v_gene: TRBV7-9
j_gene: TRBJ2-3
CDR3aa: CASSPGWDTQYF
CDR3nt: TGTGCCAGCAGCCCTGGCTGGGATACGCAGTATTTT

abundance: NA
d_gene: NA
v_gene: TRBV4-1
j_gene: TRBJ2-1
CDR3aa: CASSQVGGVNEQFF
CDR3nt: TGCGCCAGCAGCCAAGTGGGAGGCGTAAATGAGCAGTTCTTC

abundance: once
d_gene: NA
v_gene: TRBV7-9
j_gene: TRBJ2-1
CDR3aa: CASSGVYFNEQFF
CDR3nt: TGTGCCAGCAGTGGAGTCTACTTCAATGAGCAGTTCTTC

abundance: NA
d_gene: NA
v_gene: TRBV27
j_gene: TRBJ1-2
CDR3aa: CASSSQGSYGYTF
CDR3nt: TGTGCCAGCAGTTCCCAGGGTTCCTATGGCTACACCTTC

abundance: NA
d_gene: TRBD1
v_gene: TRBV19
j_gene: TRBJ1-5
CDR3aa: CASSQQGFGQPQHF
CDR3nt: TGTGCCAGTAGCCAACAGGGGTTCGGTCAGCCCCAGCATTTT

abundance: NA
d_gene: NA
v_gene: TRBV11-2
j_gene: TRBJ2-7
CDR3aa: CASSPPGSGGAYEQYF
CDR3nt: TGTGCCAGCAGCCCACCCGGGTCTGGCGGGGCCTACGAGCAGTACTTC

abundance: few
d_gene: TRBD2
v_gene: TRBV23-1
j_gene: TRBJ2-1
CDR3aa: CASSQFLAGLAGVGRHNEQFF
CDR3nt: TGCGCCAGCAGTCAATTTCTGGCGGGACTAGCGGGAGTGGGACGTCACAATGAGCAGTTCTTC

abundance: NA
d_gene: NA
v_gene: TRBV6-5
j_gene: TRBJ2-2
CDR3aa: CASSPSGTGELFF
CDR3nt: TGTGCCAGCAGCCCCTCAGGCACCGGGGAGCTGTTTTTT

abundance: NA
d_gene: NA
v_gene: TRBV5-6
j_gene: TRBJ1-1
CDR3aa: CASWSPRHRNTEAFF
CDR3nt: TGTGCCAGCTGGTCCCCGAGACACAGGAACACTGAAGCTTTCTTT

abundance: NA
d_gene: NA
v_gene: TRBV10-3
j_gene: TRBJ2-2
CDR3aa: CAITSYGELFF
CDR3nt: TGTGCCATTACTAGCTACGGGGAGCTGTTTTTT

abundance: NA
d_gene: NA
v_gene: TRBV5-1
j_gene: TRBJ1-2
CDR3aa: CASSLVSDYGYTF
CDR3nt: TGCGCCAGCAGCTTGGTGTCGGACTATGGCTACACCTTC

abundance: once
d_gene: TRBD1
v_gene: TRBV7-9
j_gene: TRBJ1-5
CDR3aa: CASSPGGAQPQHF
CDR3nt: TGTGCCAGCAGCCCAGGGGGAGCTCAGCCCCAGCATTTT

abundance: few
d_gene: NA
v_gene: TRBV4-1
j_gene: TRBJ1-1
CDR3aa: CASSQGQMNTEAFF
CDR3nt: TGCGCCAGCAGCCAAGGACAGATGAACACTGAAGCTTTCTTT

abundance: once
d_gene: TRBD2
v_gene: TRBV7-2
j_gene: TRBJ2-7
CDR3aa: CASSLDLAGVYEQYF
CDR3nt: TGTGCCAGCAGCTTAGATCTAGCGGGAGTGTACGAGCAGTACTTC